What follows are 25 T cell receptor beta chains derived from one specimen sequenced in a study of T cell repertoires in cytomegalovirus infection. From the reads, TCRdb called clonotypes with MiXCR, one entry per CDR3 protein. The sample records approximately 590,000 distinct CDR3 sequences, about 39% being singletons. Their target antigens are unknown. The material was cultured PBMCs, obtained from culture after CMV antigen stimulation. All receptors come from a human donor in good health (CMV status not recorded). Some clones in this sample may be carry-over from other donors' samples.

V and J are TRBV28 and TRBJ2-5; TRBD2 matches at 7 bases. Trimming took 2 bases from V and 2 from J; bases not matched to a gene: 5. CDR3 length: 15 residues. Germline V lookup: CDR1 MDHEN, CDR2 SYDVKM. The CDR3 DNA is TGTGCCAGCAGTTTACGTGGGGGGGGGCAAGAGACCCAGTACTTC. This codes for CASSLRGGGQETQYF.

The chain is built from TRBV7-9 and TRBJ2-5; 11 positions agree with TRBD2. Germline loops: CDR1 SEHNR, CDR2 FQNEAQ (reference sequence). J was trimmed by 4 bases and V by 3 bases; bases with no gene match: 7. The CDR3 is 16 residues long. The CDR3 loop reads CASSFQALAGGETQYF. The DNA for the CDR3 is TGTGCCAGCAGCTTCCAAGCCCTAGCGGGGGGAGAGACCCAGTACTTC. Full variable domain (missing parts from reference TRBV7-9 and TRBJ2-5): DTGVSQNPRHKITKRGQNVTFRCDPISEHNRLYWYRQTLGQGPEFLTYFQNEAQLEKSRLLSDRFSAERPKGSFSTLEIQRTEQGDSAMYLCASSFQALAGGETQYFGPGTRLLVL.

This clonotype has more than one count but fewer than ten. The V call is TRBV12-3 or TRBV12-4, the J call TRBJ2-3, with TRBD2 matching 10 bases. The V segment lost 7 bases and the J segment 8 bases; nucleotides outside the gene matches: 9. The CDR3 extends over 14 amino acids. The CDR3 DNA follows: TGTGCCAGCAAGGCTAGCGGGGGACGGGGTACGCAGTATTTT. Protein sequence: CASKASGGRGTQYF.

The chain uses TRBV12-3 or TRBV12-4 and TRBJ2-5; D is uncertain. This CDR3 has 12 amino acids. V was cut by 0 bases and J by 6 bases, with 5 bases left in between. CDR3 nucleotide sequence: TGTGCCAGCAGTTTAGCGTCGAAGACCCAGTACTTC. Encoded protein: CASSLASKTQYF.

This clonotype was observed a handful of times. The rearrangement joins TRBV5-5 to TRBJ1-1; no firm D call. Germline lookup yields CDR1 SGHKS and CDR2 YYEKEE (reference sequence). V shed 4 bases and J shed 0 bases, with 10 bases lying between them. CDR3 length: 14 amino acids. As DNA, the CDR3 is TGTGCCAGCAGCCCCAGCTCGGTGAACACTGAAGCTTTCTTT. Amino acids: CASSPSSVNTEAFF.

The gene calls are TRBV24-1 and TRBJ1-1; possible D gene TRBD1, 5 bases. V shed 12 bases and J shed 0 bases, with 16 bases lying between them. CDR3 length: 14 amino acids. Per the germline V gene, CDR1 is KGHDR and CDR2 is SFDVKD. CDR3 nucleotides: TGTGCCTCCCTAGGGGCACATATGAACACTGAAGCTTTCTTT. Translation gives CASLGAHMNTEAFF.

V gene TRBV14 combines with J gene TRBJ2-3, with 12 nucleotides matching TRBD2. The CDR3 has 14 amino acids. The germline V gene has CDR1 SGHDN and CDR2 FVKESK. The J segment lost 6 bases and the V segment lost 5 bases, leaving 3 bases of the junction unmatched. The CDR3 loop reads CASSRLAGDDTQYF. CDR3 nucleotides: TGTGCCAGCAGCAGACTAGCGGGAGACGATACGCAGTATTTT.

This clonotype was found a few times. The chain employs TRBV2 and TRBJ2-2, with 11 nucleotides matching TRBD2. This CDR3 is built from 18 residues. Germline CDR1 SNHLY, CDR2 FYNNEI. Trimming removed 5 bases from V and 0 bases from J; junction bases left unmatched: 8. Here the CDR3 DNA reads TGTGCCAGCAGTTTCCAGACTAGCGGGGAGACGAACACCGGGGAGCTGTTTTTT. Its protein is CASSFQTSGETNTGELFF.

This clonotype was detected only a few times. The chain employs TRBV19 and TRBJ2-2; D ambiguous. V was pared by 1 base and J by 1 base, with 4 bases between. CDR1 is LNHDA, CDR2 SQIVND, per germline (reference sequence). CDR3 size: 14 residues. CDR3 sequence: CASSIGRNTGELFF. CDR3 nucleotides: TGTGCCAGTAGTATAGGGAGGAACACCGGGGAGCTGTTTTTT.

The genes are TRBV11-2 and TRBJ2-4; unclear D gene. The germline V gene has CDR1 SGHAT and CDR2 FQNNGV. This CDR3 has 15 residues. V lost 0 bases and J 1 base, leaving 7 bases between the germline ends. The chain's CDR3 is CASSLDLGAKNIQYF. CDR3 DNA sequence: TGTGCCAGCAGCTTAGATCTAGGGGCCAAAAACATTCAGTACTTC.

In this sample, this clonotype turned up a few times. This chain connects TRBV19 to TRBJ2-3; tentatively, D is TRBD2 (6 bases). Germline assignment: CDR1 LNHDA and CDR2 SQIVND (reference sequence). V was pared by 7 bases and J by 3 bases, with 14 bases between. The CDR3 runs 14 residues. The CDR3 coding sequence is TGTGCCAGTACCCGCGGCCTAGCGACAGATACGCAGTATTTT. Its protein is CASTRGLATDTQYF.

The rearrangement uses TRBV19 and TRBJ2-1; D might be TRBD2 (5 bases). There are 18 residues in the CDR3. CDR1 LNHDA and CDR2 SQIVND come from the germline V gene (reference sequence). The germline V and J ends were trimmed by 0 bases and 3 bases, with 18 bases remaining between them. The DNA of the CDR3 is TGTGCCAGTAGTATAGATCTGTGGCTAGCAAAAAACTACAATGAGCAGTTCTTC. Protein product: CASSIDLWLAKNYNEQFF.

This clonotype was seen a few times. The chain recombines TRBV11-2 with TRBJ2-1; D may match TRBD1 or TRBD2 (5 bases each). Germline V gives CDR1 SGHAT, CDR2 FQNNGV. This CDR3 is built from 14 residues. V lost 6 bases, J lost 10 bases, and 19 bases lay in between. CDR3 loop: CASSGIPGRQEQFF. The CDR3 region has the DNA TGTGCCAGCAGTGGGATTCCGGGACGACAGGAGCAGTTCTTC.

The chain employs TRBV2 and TRBJ1-2; TRBD1 might be the D (5 bases). Trimming shortened V by 8 bases and J by 2 bases, and 9 bases separated the two germline ends. Germline-derived CDR1 and CDR2 are SNHLY and FYNNEI. The CDR3 consists of 12 residues. The CDR3 coding sequence is TGTGCCAGCGTCAGGGAGAACTATGGCTACACCTTC. Translating it yields CASVRENYGYTF. Using reference TRBV2 and TRBJ1-2 for the parts outside the CDR3, the full variable domain is EPEVTQTPSHQVTQMGQEVILRCVPISNHLYFYWYRQILGQKVEFLVSFYNNEISEKSEIFDDQFSVERPDGSNFTLKIRSTKLEDSAMYFCASVRENYGYTFGSGTRLTVV.

The sample holds a few counts of this clonotype. The J gene is TRBJ1-6, the V gene TRBV6-1; tentatively, D is TRBD1 (5 bases). CDR1 MNHNS and CDR2 SASEGT come from the germline V gene. This CDR3 has 16 residues. V was pared by 2 bases and J by 9 bases, with 17 bases between. In DNA, the CDR3 is TGTGCCAGCAGTGAAAATCCCCCCGGGGGAAGTTCACCCCTCCACTTT. This sequence encodes CASSENPPGGSSPLHF.

The chain couples TRBV7-2 to TRBJ2-1; TRBD2 matches 13 bases. The CDR3 is made up of 17 amino acids. Per germline, CDR1 SGHTA and CDR2 FQGNSA. V shed 5 bases, J shed 4 bases, and the junction held 8 bases outside the gene matches. This chain's CDR3 is CASSPRTSGSGYNEQFF. The CDR3 bases are TGTGCCAGCAGCCCGCGGACTAGCGGGAGTGGTTACAATGAGCAGTTCTTC. Based on the CDR3 plus reference TRBV7-2 and TRBJ2-1, the full variable domain is GAGVSQSPSNKVTEKGKDVELRCDPISGHTALYWYRQSLGQGLEFLIYFQGNSAPDKSGLPSDRFSAERTGGSVSTLTIQRTQQEDSAVYLCASSPRTSGSGYNEQFFGPGTRLTVL.

The chain employs TRBV7-2 and TRBJ1-4; 7 positions agree with TRBD1. V shed 5 bases, J shed 3 bases, and the junction held 6 bases outside the gene matches. Per germline, CDR1 SGHTA and CDR2 FQGNSA. The CDR3 spans 15 residues. CDR3 region: CASSQTGVSNEKLFF. The CDR3 coding sequence is TGTGCCAGCAGCCAAACAGGGGTCTCTAATGAAAAACTGTTTTTT.

This rearrangement joins TRBV20-1 to TRBJ2-3, with a weak D call TRBD1 (5 bases). The CDR3 consists of 16 residues. Germline lookup yields CDR1 DFQATT and CDR2 SNEGSKA (reference sequence). V lost 3 bases to trimming and J lost 0 bases, with 16 bases between them. The CDR3 reads CSARGLLGESTDTQYF. In DNA, the CDR3 is TGCAGTGCTAGGGGGCTTCTTGGCGAGAGCACAGATACGCAGTATTTT.

The chain carries TRBV12-3 or TRBV12-4 and TRBJ1-2; D remains unclear. V lost 1 base to trimming and J lost 3 bases, with 12 bases between them. The CDR3 extends over 15 amino acids. The CDR3 here is CASSLGPFIDYGYTF. The DNA for the CDR3 is TGTGCCAGCAGTTTAGGCCCCTTTATTGACTATGGCTACACCTTC.

The J gene is TRBJ1-5, the V gene TRBV5-6, with D possibly being TRBD1 (6 bases). The germline gives CDR1 SGHDT, CDR2 YYEEEE. Trimming took 3 bases from V and 1 from J, leaving 14 bases between them. This CDR3 has 16 residues. The chain's CDR3 is CASSYGLRGSNQPQHF. CDR3 bases: TGTGCCAGCAGCTACGGACTGAGGGGGAGCAATCAGCCCCAGCATTTT.

The V and J genes are TRBV19 and TRBJ2-5; perhaps TRBD1 as D (5 bases). Looked up from germline, CDR1 is LNHDA and CDR2 is SQIVND (reference sequence). The CDR3 loop spans 13 amino acids. Trimming pared 10 bases from V and 1 base from J, leaving 13 bases between. The CDR3 sequence: CATQKGLQETQYF. CDR3 coding DNA: TGTGCCACCCAAAAGGGGCTCCAAGAGACCCAGTACTTC.

The chain joins TRBV12-3 or TRBV12-4 to TRBJ2-1; 9 bases line up with TRBD2. The CDR3 loop spans 16 amino acids. J lost 5 bases, V lost 2 bases, and 7 bases had no gene match. CDR3 loop: CASSLKIAGEDNEQFF. Here the CDR3 DNA reads TGTGCCAGCAGTTTAAAGATAGCGGGAGAGGACAATGAGCAGTTCTTC.

At least ten counts were recorded for this clonotype. This chain connects TRBV7-2 to TRBJ2-6, with D possibly being TRBD2 (6 bases). CDR1 is SGHTA and CDR2 is FQGNSA in the germline V gene. This CDR3 is built from 18 residues. V was pared by 0 bases and J by 1 base, with 13 bases between. The CDR3: CASSLAEGRLSGANVLTF. For the CDR3, the DNA is TGTGCCAGCAGCTTAGCGGAGGGGCGGTTGTCTGGGGCCAACGTCCTGACTTTC.

This clonotype was picked up a small number of times. The chain has TRBV7-9 and TRBJ2-3, with 9 positions matching TRBD2. Looked up from germline, CDR1 is SEHNR and CDR2 is FQNEAQ (reference sequence). Trimming at V came to 6 bases and at J to 5 bases, leaving 6 bases not matched to a gene. This CDR3 comprises 14 residues. The CDR3 DNA is TGTGCCAGCAGTTTGCGGGAGGGCCTAGATACGCAGTATTTT. As protein: CASSLREGLDTQYF.

The table lists this clonotype with many counts. The chain has TRBV7-2 and TRBJ2-1; 7 bases are a match to TRBD1. CDR1 SGHTA and CDR2 FQGNSA come from the germline V gene. With V trimmed by 1 base and J by 0 bases, 3 bases remained unmatched. The CDR3 runs 16 residues. DNA for the CDR3: TGTGCCAGCAGCTTAGAGGGGGCCAGCTCCTACAATGAGCAGTTCTTC. This sequence encodes CASSLEGASSYNEQFF.